The 15 T cell receptor beta chains reported below all come from one sample, sequenced in a study of blood T cell repertoires in COVID-19. The protocol was immunoSEQ multiplex PCR, while the TCRdb copy is restricted to in-frame clones and leaves out a portion. The sample contains about 140,000 clones, around 73% of which appear only once. What was sequenced was peripheral blood. The source is a woman in her 50s with active or convalescent COVID-19.

This clone was detected only a few times. This chain connects TRBV11-2 to TRBJ2-7; D is possibly TRBD2 (5 bases). CDR3 length: 16 amino acids. The ends were cut back, 0 bases at V and 1 base at J, with 13 bases in the middle. The germline CDR1 and CDR2 sequences are SGHAT and FQNNGV. The CDR3 spells CASSLDPSPGSYEQYF. CDR3 DNA: TGTGCCAGCAGCTTAGATCCCTCCCCGGGGTCCTACGAGCAGTACTTC.

The count of this clone is one. This rearrangement joins TRBV4-2 to TRBJ1-2, with 8 bases aligning to TRBD1. Germline V gene sequence: CDR1 LGHNA, CDR2 YNFKEQ. The CDR3 spans 16 residues. Trimming cost V 0 bases and J 1 base; bases outside gene matches: 4. The CDR3 DNA reads as TGTGCCAGCAGCCAAGATGCAGGGGGCGATAACTATGGCTACACCTTC. Translated: CASSQDAGGDNYGYTF.

A single count supports this clone. The V call is TRBV5-1, the J call TRBJ1-3; 8 bases fit TRBD1. The CDR3 loop spans 16 amino acids. Per germline, CDR1 SGHRS and CDR2 YFSETQ. V dropped 3 bases and J dropped 4; count of bases not matched to a gene: 9. CDR3 sequence reads: CASSWLAQGDGNTIYF. Here the CDR3 DNA reads TGCGCCAGCAGCTGGCTGGCACAGGGGGACGGAAACACCATATATTTT.

This chain uses TRBV20-1 with TRBJ1-1; no definite D call. The CDR3 is 12 residues long. V was trimmed by 3 bases and J by 6 bases, leaving 11 bases between them. From germline, CDR1 is DFQATT and CDR2 SNEGSKA (reference sequence). The CDR3: CSASRGRSEAFF. DNA of the CDR3: TGCAGTGCTAGTAGAGGGAGGTCTGAAGCTTTCTTT.

The rearrangement uses TRBV7-2 and TRBJ1-2, with TRBD1 matching 7 bases. The CDR3 contains 14 residues. Unmatched junction bases numbered 3, after V lost 1 base and J lost 4 bases. CDR1 SGHTA and CDR2 FQGNSA come from the germline V gene. The chain's CDR3 is CASSLDPGGYGYTF. DNA of the CDR3: TGTGCCAGCAGCTTAGATCCAGGGGGCTATGGCTACACCTTC.

The CDR3: CAGHGQPYGYTF. CDR3 bases: TGTGCCGGCCACGGACAGCCATATGGCTACACCTTC. The chain carries TRBV6-5 and TRBJ1-2, with D possibly TRBD1 on 6 matching bases. In germline, CDR1 is MNHEY, CDR2 SVGAGI. Between the trimmed V and J ends, which lost 11 bases and 5 bases, there was a span of 15 bases. CDR3 length equals 12 residues.

The V call is TRBV14, the J call TRBJ2-7; D remains unclear. The germline gives CDR1 SGHDN, CDR2 FVKESK. V was clipped by 0 bases and J by 4 bases, with 4 bases between them. This CDR3 contains 12 residues. This CDR3 is CASSQDRYEQYF. The CDR3 nucleotides are TGTGCCAGCAGCCAAGACCGGTACGAGCAGTACTTC.

The genes are TRBV11-2 and TRBJ2-1; 13 bases are a match to TRBD2. Germline V gives CDR1 SGHAT, CDR2 FQNNGV. Trimming at V came to 3 bases and at J to 5 bases, leaving 1 base not matched to a gene. This CDR3 is 15 amino acids long. CDR3 sequence reads: CASSLGLAGNNEQFF. The CDR3 nucleotides read TGTGCCAGCAGCTTGGGACTAGCGGGGAACAATGAGCAGTTCTTC.

This clone was observed once. This sequence joins TRBV7-2 and TRBJ2-3, with D possibly TRBD1 on 5 matching bases. This CDR3 has 13 residues. Germline loops: CDR1 SGHTA, CDR2 FQGNSA. CDR3 region: CAIRTPPVDTQYF. The CDR3 nucleotides are TGTGCGATCCGGACACCTCCAGTAGATACGCAGTATTTT. The full variable domain, completed using reference TRBV7-2 and TRBJ2-3, is GAGVSQSPSNKVTEKGKDVELRCDPISGHTALYWYRQSLGQGLEFLIYFQGNSAPDKSGLPSDRFSAERTGGSVSTLTIQRTQQEDSAVYLCAIRTPPVDTQYFGPGTRLTVL.

This clone was recorded once. This chain links TRBV15 with TRBJ1-3; TRBD1 is a possible D gene (6 bases). Germline assignment: CDR1 LNHNV and CDR2 YYDKDF (reference sequence). The CDR3 is made up of 18 amino acids. V was pared by 1 base and J by 1 base, with 17 bases between. CDR3 amino acids: CATSRGRATGPSGNTIYF. The CDR3 DNA follows: TGTGCCACCAGCAGAGGACGGGCAACAGGGCCGTCTGGAAACACCATATATTTT.

The chain couples TRBV7-2 to TRBJ2-2; 9 bases are a match to TRBD1. The CDR3 covers 16 residues. Germline lookup yields CDR1 SGHTA and CDR2 FQGNSA. Germline trimming cut 5 bases from V and 6 bases from J; bases unmatched to any gene: 10. The CDR3 here is CASSPFGTGLPGELFF. The CDR3 coding sequence is TGTGCCAGCAGCCCCTTCGGGACAGGGCTCCCCGGGGAGCTGTTTTTT.

This clone was seen more than once but under ten times. The V and J genes are TRBV2 and TRBJ1-2, with TRBD1 matching 9 bases. The CDR3 extends over 13 amino acids. Germline CDR1 SNHLY, CDR2 FYNNEI. V shed 8 bases, J shed 6 bases, and the junction held 7 bases outside the gene matches. CDR3 loop: CASLRDRADGYTF. The CDR3, as DNA: TGTGCCAGCCTCAGGGACAGGGCCGATGGCTACACCTTC.

The J gene is TRBJ2-7, the V gene TRBV5-1, with 11 bases lining up with TRBD2. J lost 2 bases, V lost 7 bases, and 5 bases had no gene match. The CDR3 covers 14 residues. Looked up from germline, CDR1 is SGHRS and CDR2 is YFSETQ. The CDR3 DNA sequence: TGCGCCAGCGGACGACTAGCGGGGACCTACGAGCAGTACTTC. This sequence encodes CASGRLAGTYEQYF.

The CDR3 here is CASSFQGDTEAFF. CDR3 DNA: TGTGCCAGCAGCTTCCAGGGCGACACTGAAGCTTTCTTT. This chain joins TRBV7-3 and TRBJ1-1; weak D call: TRBD1 (5 bases). Trimming cost V 3 bases and J 3 bases, with 8 bases left between them. Germline-derived CDR1 and CDR2 are SGHTA and FQGTGA. The CDR3 is made up of 13 amino acids.

This chain connects TRBV7-2 to TRBJ2-5; D is perhaps TRBD2 (6 bases). The germline CDR1 and CDR2 sequences are SGHTA and FQGNSA. This CDR3 is 15 amino acids long. The V end lost 5 bases, the J end lost 5 bases, and 18 bases lay between the germline ends. CDR3 DNA sequence: TGTGCCAGCAGCCGGTACAACGGGAGATCTGAGACCCAGTACTTC. Its protein is CASSRYNGRSETQYF. The full variable domain, its missing parts supplied by reference TRBV7-2 and TRBJ2-5, is GAGVSQSPSNKVTEKGKDVELRCDPISGHTALYWYRQSLGQGLEFLIYFQGNSAPDKSGLPSDRFSAERTGGSVSTLTIQRTQQEDSAVYLCASSRYNGRSETQYFGPGTRLLVL.